One and the same sample provided the 16 T cell receptor beta chains below, sequenced in a study of T cell responses to AZD1222 COVID-19 vaccine. Sequencing was performed with immunoSEQ multiplex PCR; in TCRdb, only in-frame clones are kept and a portion is missing. The sample contains 120,000 to 150,000 clones, 80% to 90% of which appear only once. This specimen consisted of peripheral blood, obtained on day 0 of AZD1222 vaccination. These receptors came from an adult in good health.

The chain has TRBV29-1 and TRBJ2-5; 9 positions agree with TRBD1. This CDR3 region has 13 residues. Unmatched junction bases numbered 8, after V lost 7 bases and J lost 5 bases. From germline, CDR1 is SQVTM and CDR2 ANQGSEA. The CDR3 DNA reads TGCAGCGCCACAGGGGGCGGGTGGGAGACCCAGTACTTC. Translating gives CSATGGGWETQYF.

This chain uses TRBV19 with TRBJ2-3; D call uncertain. V lost 5 bases and J 2 bases, leaving 11 bases between the germline ends. The CDR3 is 14 amino acids. Germline loops: CDR1 LNHDA, CDR2 SQIVND (reference sequence). The CDR3 DNA reads as TGTGCCAGTAGTCAATCCGGTTCCACAGATACGCAGTATTTT. Translated: CASSQSGSTDTQYF.

The genes are TRBV7-2 and TRBJ2-5, with D uncertain. Trimming shortened V by 2 bases and J by 10 bases, and 11 bases separated the two germline ends. Germline V CDR1 and CDR2: SGHTA, FQGNSA. The CDR3 extends over 12 amino acids. CDR3 nucleotides: TGTGCCAGCAGCTTATCCCCCCAAGTCCAGTACTTC. It codes for CASSLSPQVQYF.

The chain couples TRBV5-1 to TRBJ2-7; D remains unclear. Germline values: CDR1 SGHRS, CDR2 YFSETQ. V was pared by 2 bases and J by 1 base, with 10 bases between. The CDR3 runs 14 residues. CDR3 sequence reads: CASSFGVTSYEQYF. The CDR3 DNA follows: TGCGCCAGCAGCTTTGGGGTCACGTCCTACGAGCAGTACTTC. Together with reference TRBV5-1 and TRBJ2-7, the CDR3 gives the full variable domain: KAGVTQTPRYLIKTRGQQVTLSCSPISGHRSVSWYQQTPGQGLQFLFEYFSETQRNKGNFPGRFSGRQFSNSRSEMNVSTLELGDSALYLCASSFGVTSYEQYFGPGTRLTVT.

The gene calls are TRBV19 and TRBJ1-4; D is possibly TRBD1 (5 bases). CDR3 length equals 15 residues. V was pared by 1 base and J by 7 bases, with 13 bases between. Looked up from germline, CDR1 is LNHDA and CDR2 is SQIVND (reference sequence). The CDR3 here is CASSIVRGSGEKLFF. The CDR3 nucleotides read TGTGCCAGTAGTATAGTGAGGGGATCCGGTGAAAAACTGTTTTTT. The full variable domain, its missing parts supplied by reference TRBV19 and TRBJ1-4, is DGGITQSPKYLFRKEGQNVTLSCEQNLNHDAMYWYRQDPGQGLRLIYYSQIVNDFQKGDIAEGYSVSREKKESFPLTVTSAQKNPTAFYLCASSIVRGSGEKLFFGSGTQLSVL.

The chain links TRBV5-4 to TRBJ1-2; D is uncertain. CDR1 and CDR2 (germline): SGHNT, YYREEE (reference sequence). The ends were cut back, 4 bases at V and 8 bases at J, with 18 bases in the middle. This CDR3 has 14 residues. CDR3 DNA sequence: TGTGCCAGCAGCGCCCCCCCTAATGAGTGGGGCTACACCTTC. This encodes CASSAPPNEWGYTF.

The chain combines TRBV5-1 with TRBJ1-1; 9 nucleotides match TRBD1. V lost 4 bases, J lost 4 bases, and 14 bases stayed unmatched. The length of the CDR3 is 17 residues. The germline V gene has CDR1 SGHRS and CDR2 YFSETQ. For the CDR3, the DNA is TGCGCCAGCAGCCCGGGACAGGGTTCGATCTTCGGCACTGAAGCTTTCTTT. Protein product: CASSPGQGSIFGTEAFF.

The chain employs TRBV6-1 and TRBJ1-6; 9 positions agree with TRBD1. The V gene end was trimmed by 1 base and the J gene end by 1 base; junction bases not matched to a gene: 5. CDR1 is MNHNS and CDR2 is SASEGT in the germline V gene. The CDR3 sequence is 18 residues long. DNA for the CDR3: TGTGCCAGCAGTGAAGTCGGGACAGGGAGTTCCTATAATTCACCCCTCCACTTT. Residues: CASSEVGTGSSYNSPLHF.

CDR3 protein: CASSRQDPTKRNYGYTF. CDR3 in DNA: TGTGCCAGTAGTAGGCAGGATCCGACAAAGCGAAACTATGGCTACACCTTC. V is TRBV19 and J is TRBJ1-2; D uncertain. The germline V gene encodes CDR1 LNHDA and CDR2 SQIVND (reference sequence). This CDR3 has 17 residues. Trimming cost V 4 bases and J 2 bases, with 20 bases left between them.

CDR3 nucleotides: TGTGCCAGCAGTGAAGGCCCTTTATCGGGACTGTCCCCCTACGAGCAGTACTTC. Its translation: CASSEGPLSGLSPYEQYF. The chain recombines TRBV2 with TRBJ2-7, with D perhaps TRBD2 (6 bases). From germline, CDR1 is SNHLY and CDR2 FYNNEI. Trimming left V 1 base short and J 2 bases short, with 21 bases between. The CDR3 covers 18 residues.

This sequence joins TRBV6-2 or TRBV6-3 and TRBJ1-1; D gene unclear. Trimming took off 0 bases at V and 6 bases at J, with 8 bases between the two ends. The CDR3 spans 13 residues. The germline gives CDR1 MNHEY, CDR2 SVGEGT. CDR3 amino acids: CASSYSEWSEAFF. Here the CDR3 DNA reads TGTGCCAGCAGTTACTCGGAGTGGTCTGAAGCTTTCTTT.

V gene TRBV5-4 combines with J gene TRBJ2-7, with 8 bases fitting TRBD1. V lost 2 bases to trimming and J lost 5 bases; unmatched junction nucleotides: 12. The CDR3 has 16 residues. CDR1 SGHNT and CDR2 YYREEE come from the germline V gene (reference sequence). CDR3 coding DNA: TGTGCCAGCAGCTTCCCGGACAGGGCGGCCCCCCACGAGCAGTACTTC. Translating it yields CASSFPDRAAPHEQYF. The variable domain in full, completed from reference TRBV5-4 and TRBJ2-7, reads ETGVTQSPTHLIKTRGQQVTLRCSSQSGHNTVSWYQQALGQGPQFIFQYYREEENGRGNFPPRFSGLQFPNYSSELNVNALELDDSALYLCASSFPDRAAPHEQYFGPGTRLTVT.

The chain employs TRBV9 and TRBJ2-1; D not certain. The CDR3 has 13 residues. Germline V gene data show CDR1 as SGDLS and CDR2 as YYNGEE. Trimming took off 3 bases at V and 9 bases at J, with 13 bases between the two ends. The CDR3 loop reads CASSGGPPTEQFF. The DNA for the CDR3 is TGTGCCAGCAGCGGTGGACCTCCCACTGAGCAGTTCTTC.

This chain's CDR3 is CASSLSNIGVGSGNTIYF. DNA of the CDR3: TGCGCCAGCAGCTTGTCGAACATTGGGGTTGGCTCTGGAAACACCATATATTTT. The rearrangement links TRBV5-1 to TRBJ1-3; no definite D call. The germline V gene has CDR1 SGHRS and CDR2 YFSETQ. The CDR3 contains 18 residues. Trimming shortened V by 1 base and J by 0 bases, and 17 bases separated the two germline ends.

The chain combines TRBV19 with TRBJ2-5; 8 bases fit TRBD2. J gave up 2 bases and V 3 bases, and 5 bases lay outside the gene matches. Germline lookup yields CDR1 LNHDA and CDR2 SQIVND (reference sequence). The CDR3 has 15 residues. For the CDR3, the DNA is TGTGCCAGTAGTATCGTACTAGCGGTACAAGAGACCCAGTACTTC. Translating it yields CASSIVLAVQETQYF.

This CDR3 is CASSVRGGLAGNEQFF. CDR3 nucleotide sequence: TGTGCCAGCAGCGTACGGGGGGGACTAGCGGGCAATGAGCAGTTCTTC. V gene TRBV9 combines with J gene TRBJ2-1; TRBD2 agrees at 12 bases. The CDR3 is made up of 16 amino acids. The junction had 5 bases not matched to a gene; V was cut back by 1 base and J by 6 bases. CDR1 and CDR2 (germline): SGDLS, YYNGEE.